The T cell receptor (beta chain) described here comes from a study of graft-versus-host responses after intestinal transplantation. Turning to the study itself: Anti-thymocyte globulin induction preceded two to four years of tacrolimus and steroid maintenance in all recipients.

Note on this clone: What it binds is not known.

V was cut by 1 base and J by 0 bases, with 12 bases left in between. Per the germline V gene, CDR1 is GTSNPN and CDR2 is SVGIG (reference sequence). There are 15 residues in the CDR3. Study-wide points: Association was observed between peak circulating GvH clone levels and early post-transplant HvG declines. Recipient marrow held GvH clones, some first seen in ileum or blood.

Profiling relied on immunoSEQ multiplex PCR, and the TCRdb table lists in-frame clones only, not all of them. This table holds fewer than 95,000 clones, approximately 94% found once. The chain recombines TRBV30 with TRBJ1-1; TRBD1 is a possible D gene (6 bases). The material sequenced was unstimulated CD8+ T cells sorted from spleen or lymph node cells, taken before intestinal transplant. This sequence originates from a human donor who received an intestinal transplant. CDR3 bases: TGTGCCTGGAGTGAAGGCAGGGGATTGAACACTGAAGCTTTCTTT. As protein: CAWSEGRGLNTEAFF. Looking up the rest from reference TRBV30 and TRBJ1-1 gives the full variable domain: SQTIHQWPATLVQPVGSPLSLECTVEGTSNPNLYWYRQAAGRGLQLLFYSVGIGQISSEVPQNLSASRPQDRQFILSSKKLLLSDSGFYLCAWSEGRGLNTEAFFGQGTRLTVV.